The entry below describes one T cell receptor beta chain. In its sample, this clone was seen once. Its target antigen remains unknown. Base qualities are missing; no much larger clone stands one base away. One collaborating source in Seattle enrolled patients during active infection and followed them longitudinally through the course of disease. The collaborating institutions used their own protocols to collect whole blood in K2EDTA tubes. For TCRbeta analysis, collaborators shipped samples as frozen whole blood, isolated PBMCs, or DNA extracted from either of those sample types. This entry belongs to a study of blood T cell repertoires in COVID-19 (dated by TCRdb to about 2020). At the level of the whole study: The collaborator samples originated in the United States, Italy and Spain and spanned the acute and convalescent phases of COVID-19. Subjects who had been exposed to COVID-19, were actively infected with it, or had recovered from it provided the deeply sampled blood TCRbeta repertoires that made up the dataset. Samples came from the ongoing ImmuneRACE study (first 160 participants) plus 1,254 subjects from 6 global collaborators. The material from the prospective study consisted of cDNA or gDNA derived from T cells, B-cell-depleted T cells, or PBMCs. Where HLA class I and class II types were available, the types were taken from metadata supplied by the sample provider, not from assay-based typing. The sample metadata nearly always contained a de-identified subject ID, COVID-19 status, age in years and sex. The repertoires were released in a freely available public database meant as a resource for research on the immune response to SARS-CoV-2. Results and caveats for the whole study, not just this receptor: The amount of clinical and demographic metadata varied by source and participant and was provided uncurated.

Ends trimmed: V by 6 bases, J by 4 bases; bases unmatched to a gene: 14. CDR1 SEHNR and CDR2 FQNEAQ were looked up in the germline V gene (reference sequence). The CDR3 covers 16 residues, taking in both the cysteine and the phenylalanine. Here the CDR3 DNA is all that survives: 48 bases in frame from base 1. TCRbeta CDR3 regions were amplified from genomic DNA using the immunoSEQ Assay, a bias-controlled multiplex PCR. The authors' analysis ran thus. Nucleated cell counts per sample were estimated from amplification of reference gene primers within the assay. To quantify the absolute abundance of each unique TCRbeta CDR3 rearrangement, sequence reads were collapsed and filtered. For each sample, productive Simpson clonality was calculated as the square root of Simpson's diversity index across productive rearrangements. TCRdb's version of the immuneACCESS table is confined to in-frame rearrangements and falls short of the full clone set. An unresolved V gene accounts for under half of the shortfall where checked; the remainder is of unknown origin. That table gives V, J and clone size, and the DNA gave D and trimming. Recorded for this sample are a few hundred thousand clones; about 90% of them occurred a single time. Jointly, the top ten make up around 3% of the sample.

The sequenced sample consisted of peripheral blood. The receptor comes from a woman aged 25 to 39 with COVID-19, enrolled during active disease. This chain joins TRBV7-9 to TRBJ1-2, and TRBD1 aligns with 7 junction nucleotides. The sequenced DNA is TGTGCCAGCAGTTTCAACACAGGGGATAGGGGCTATGGCTACACCTTC. This sequence encodes CASSFNTGDRGYGYTF.